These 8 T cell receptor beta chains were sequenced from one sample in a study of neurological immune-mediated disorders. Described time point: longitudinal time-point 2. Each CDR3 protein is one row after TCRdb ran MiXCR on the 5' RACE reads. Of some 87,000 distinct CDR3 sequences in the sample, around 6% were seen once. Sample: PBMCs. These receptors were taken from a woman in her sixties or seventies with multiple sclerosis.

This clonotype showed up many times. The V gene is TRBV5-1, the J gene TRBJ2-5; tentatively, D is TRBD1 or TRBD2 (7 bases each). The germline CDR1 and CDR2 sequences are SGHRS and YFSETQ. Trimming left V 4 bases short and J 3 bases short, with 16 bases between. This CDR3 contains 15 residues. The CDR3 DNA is TGCGCCAGCAGCACGGGGTCAGGGGGGGAAGAGACCCAGTACTTC. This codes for CASSTGSGGEETQYF.

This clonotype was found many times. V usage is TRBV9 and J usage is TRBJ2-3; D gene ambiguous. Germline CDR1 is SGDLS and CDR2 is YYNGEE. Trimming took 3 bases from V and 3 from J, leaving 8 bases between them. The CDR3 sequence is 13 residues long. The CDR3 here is CASSDGVTDTQYF. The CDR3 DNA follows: TGTGCCAGCAGCGATGGAGTGACAGATACGCAGTATTTT.

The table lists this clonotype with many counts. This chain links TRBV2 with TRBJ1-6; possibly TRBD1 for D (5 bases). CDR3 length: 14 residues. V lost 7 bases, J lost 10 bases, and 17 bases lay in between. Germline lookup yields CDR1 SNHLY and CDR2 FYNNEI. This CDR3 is CASTLGDAGSPLHF. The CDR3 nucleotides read TGTGCCAGCACCCTGGGGGACGCAGGATCACCCCTCCACTTT.

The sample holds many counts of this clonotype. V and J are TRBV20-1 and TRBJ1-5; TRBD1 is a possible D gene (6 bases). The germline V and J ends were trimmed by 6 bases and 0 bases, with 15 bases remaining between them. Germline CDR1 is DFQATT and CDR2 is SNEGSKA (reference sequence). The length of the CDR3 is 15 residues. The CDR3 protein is CSAIDRKHSNQPQHF. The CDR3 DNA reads TGCAGTGCAATCGACAGGAAGCATAGCAATCAGCCCCAGCATTTT.

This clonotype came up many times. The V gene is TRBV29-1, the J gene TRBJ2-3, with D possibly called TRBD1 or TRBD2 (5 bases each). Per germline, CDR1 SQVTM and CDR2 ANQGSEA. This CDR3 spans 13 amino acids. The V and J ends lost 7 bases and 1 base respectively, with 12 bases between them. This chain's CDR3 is CSGRDVRTDTQYF. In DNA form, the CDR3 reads TGCAGCGGACGGGACGTGCGCACAGATACGCAGTATTTT.

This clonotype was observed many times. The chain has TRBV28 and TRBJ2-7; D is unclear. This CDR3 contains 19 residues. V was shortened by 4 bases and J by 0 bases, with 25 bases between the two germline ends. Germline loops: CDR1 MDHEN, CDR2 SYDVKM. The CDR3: CASSSLSLSLFESSYEQYF. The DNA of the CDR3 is TGTGCCAGCAGTTCTTTATCCTTATCCCTCTTTGAGAGCTCCTACGAGCAGTACTTC. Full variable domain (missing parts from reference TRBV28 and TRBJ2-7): DVKVTQSSRYLVKRTGEKVFLECVQDMDHENMFWYRQDPGLGLRLIYFSYDVKMKEKGDIPEGYSVSREKKERFSLILESASTNQTSMYLCASSSLSLSLFESSYEQYFGPGTRLTVT.

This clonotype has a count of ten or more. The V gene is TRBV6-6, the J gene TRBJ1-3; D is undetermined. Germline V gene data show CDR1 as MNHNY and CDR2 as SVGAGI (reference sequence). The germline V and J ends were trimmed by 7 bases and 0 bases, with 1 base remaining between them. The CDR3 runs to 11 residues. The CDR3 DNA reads TGTGCCAGCAACTCTGGAAACACCATATATTTT. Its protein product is CASNSGNTIYF.

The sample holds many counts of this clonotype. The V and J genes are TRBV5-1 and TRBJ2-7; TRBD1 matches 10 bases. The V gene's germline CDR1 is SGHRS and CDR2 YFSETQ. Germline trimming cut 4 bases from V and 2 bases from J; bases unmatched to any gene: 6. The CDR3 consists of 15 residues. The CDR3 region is CASSPGTGVPYEQYF. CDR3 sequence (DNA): TGCGCCAGCAGCCCAGGGACAGGGGTACCCTACGAGCAGTACTTC.